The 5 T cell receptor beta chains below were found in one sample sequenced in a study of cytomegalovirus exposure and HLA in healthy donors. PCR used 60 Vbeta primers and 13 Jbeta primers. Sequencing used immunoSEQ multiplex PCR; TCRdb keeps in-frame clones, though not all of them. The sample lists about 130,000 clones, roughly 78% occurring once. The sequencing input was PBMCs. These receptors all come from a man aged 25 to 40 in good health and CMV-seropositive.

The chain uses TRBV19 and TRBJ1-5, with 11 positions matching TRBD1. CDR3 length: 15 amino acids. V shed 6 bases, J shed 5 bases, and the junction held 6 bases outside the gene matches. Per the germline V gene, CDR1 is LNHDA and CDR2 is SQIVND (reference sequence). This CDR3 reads CASRTGTGGDQPQHF. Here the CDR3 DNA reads TGTGCCAGTAGGACCGGGACAGGGGGGGATCAGCCCCAGCATTTT.

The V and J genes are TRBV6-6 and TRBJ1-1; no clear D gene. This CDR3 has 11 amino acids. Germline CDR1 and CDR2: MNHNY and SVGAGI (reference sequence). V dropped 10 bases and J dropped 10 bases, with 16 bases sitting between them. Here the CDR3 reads CATLGLNLAFF. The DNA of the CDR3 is TGTGCCACCCTCGGGTTGAATTTAGCTTTCTTT.

In DNA, the CDR3 is TGTGCCAGCAGCTCAGGGGGGCCCGGGGCCAACGTCCTGACTTTC. Protein product: CASSSGGPGANVLTF. The rearrangement uses TRBV5-4 and TRBJ2-6, with D maybe TRBD1 (7 bases). V was clipped by 3 bases and J by 4 bases, with 11 bases between them. This CDR3 spans 15 amino acids. Germline lookup yields CDR1 SGHNT and CDR2 YYREEE (reference sequence).

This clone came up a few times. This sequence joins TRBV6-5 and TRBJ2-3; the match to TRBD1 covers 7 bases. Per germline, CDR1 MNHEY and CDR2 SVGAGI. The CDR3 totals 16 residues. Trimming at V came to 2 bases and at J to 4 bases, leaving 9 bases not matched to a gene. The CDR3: CASSYTTGWLADTQYF. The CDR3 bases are TGTGCCAGCAGTTACACGACAGGGTGGTTGGCAGATACGCAGTATTTT.

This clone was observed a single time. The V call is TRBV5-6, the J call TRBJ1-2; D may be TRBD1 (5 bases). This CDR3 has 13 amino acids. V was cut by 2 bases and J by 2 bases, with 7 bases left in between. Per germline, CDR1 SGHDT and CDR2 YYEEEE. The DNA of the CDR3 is TGTGCCAGCAGCTTTTACAGGAACTATGGCTACACCTTC. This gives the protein CASSFYRNYGYTF.